Following are 2 T cell receptor beta chains from one sample sequenced in a study of blood T cell repertoires in COVID-19. The data were produced by immunoSEQ multiplex PCR, yet TCRdb's version contains in-frame clones alone and is incomplete. Among approximately 170,000 clones listed, under 80% were seen once. Material: peripheral blood. These TCRs come from a woman older than 75 with acute or convalescent COVID-19.

The V call is TRBV27, the J call TRBJ1-5, with D maybe TRBD1 (6 bases). V was cut by 3 bases and J by 6 bases, with 12 bases left in between. Germline V gene data show CDR1 as MNHEY and CDR2 as SMNVEV (reference sequence). CDR3 size: 14 residues. CDR3 sequence: CASSFSQGTQPQHF. The CDR3 nucleotides read TGTGCCAGCAGTTTCTCCCAGGGGACTCAGCCCCAGCATTTT.

The genes are TRBV28 and TRBJ2-7; no clear D. Germline lookup yields CDR1 MDHEN and CDR2 SYDVKM. The CDR3 covers 12 residues. Trimming stripped 7 bases from V and 1 base from J, with 8 bases between. The DNA for the CDR3 is TGTGCCAGCACCCAGGCTTCCTACGAGCAGTACTTC. It translates to CASTQASYEQYF.